Following are 29 T cell receptor beta chains from one sample sequenced in a study of T cell responses to AZD1222 COVID-19 vaccine. Sequencing used immunoSEQ multiplex PCR; TCRdb keeps in-frame clones, though not all of them. The table lists 85,000 to 130,000 clones, less than 90% of them singletons, with 15% to 20% in the top ten. The sequencing used peripheral blood, collected on day 0 of AZD1222 vaccination. Receptor source: an adult in good health.

The gene calls are TRBV27 and TRBJ2-7; 8 nucleotides align to TRBD1. Germline lookup yields CDR1 MNHEY and CDR2 SMNVEV (reference sequence). This CDR3 has 13 residues. J was trimmed by 7 bases and V by 6 bases; bases with no gene match: 8. The CDR3 DNA reads as TGTGCCAGCAGCCGGACAGGGTTGTGGGAGCAGTACTTC. It yields the protein CASSRTGLWEQYF.

The rearrangement links TRBV5-1 to TRBJ1-3; 9 bases agree with TRBD1. This CDR3 is built from 16 residues. The trim removed 5 bases at V and 2 bases at J, leaving 8 bases unmatched. Germline CDR1 reads SGHRS; CDR2 reads YFSETQ. The CDR3 spells CASSGQGIDAGNTIYF. Written as DNA, the CDR3 is TGCGCCAGCAGTGGACAGGGGATCGATGCTGGAAACACCATATATTTT. Using reference TRBV5-1 and TRBJ1-3 for the parts outside the CDR3, the full variable domain is KAGVTQTPRYLIKTRGQQVTLSCSPISGHRSVSWYQQTPGQGLQFLFEYFSETQRNKGNFPGRFSGRQFSNSRSEMNVSTLELGDSALYLCASSGQGIDAGNTIYFGEGSWLTVV.

The chain couples TRBV18 to TRBJ2-7; TRBD1 might be the D (6 bases). The V gene's germline CDR1 is KGHSH and CDR2 LQKENI. The CDR3 runs 14 residues. V lost 3 bases, J lost 3 bases, and 12 bases lay in between. Here the CDR3 reads CASSPRGTHYEQYF. The DNA for the CDR3 is TGTGCCAGCTCACCCAGGGGAACTCACTACGAGCAGTACTTC. Drawing the rest from reference TRBV18 and TRBJ2-7, the complete variable domain is NAGVMQNPRHLVRRRGQEARLRCSPMKGHSHVYWYRQLPEEGLKFMVYLQKENIIDESGMPKERFSAEFPKEGPSILRIQQVVRGDSAAYFCASSPRGTHYEQYFGPGTRLTVT.

This clone was recorded only once. The chain carries TRBV7-9 and TRBJ2-7; D possibly uses TRBD1 or TRBD2 (6 bases each). Per germline, CDR1 SEHNR and CDR2 FQNEAQ (reference sequence). Trimming removed 6 bases from V and 0 bases from J, with 15 bases in between. The CDR3 spans 15 residues. The CDR3 nucleotides are TGTGCCAGCAGTTTCCCGGGGGCCTACTCCTACGAGCAGTACTTC. Its protein is CASSFPGAYSYEQYF.

The chain has TRBV7-8 and TRBJ1-3; 7 bases align to TRBD1. In germline, CDR1 is SGHVS, CDR2 FQNEAQ. There are 16 residues in the CDR3. With 5 bases clipped from V and 0 bases from J, the junction kept 7 bases outside the gene matches. This chain's CDR3 is CASSGGQPNSGNTIYF. The CDR3 coding sequence is TGTGCCAGCAGCGGGGGACAGCCTAACTCTGGAAACACCATATATTTT.

The gene calls are TRBV16 and TRBJ2-5, with D unclear. The length of the CDR3 is 12 residues. Per the germline V gene, CDR1 is KGHSY and CDR2 is FQNENV. The germline V and J ends were trimmed by 2 bases and 5 bases, with 6 bases remaining between them. The CDR3 DNA reads as TGTGCCAGCAGCCAAATAGTGGAGACCCAGTACTTC. It is translated as CASSQIVETQYF.

The chain joins TRBV14 to TRBJ1-2; D gene unclear. The CDR3 has 13 residues. The V gene lost 4 bases and the J gene lost 6 bases, with 12 bases spanning the gap. Germline V gives CDR1 SGHDN, CDR2 FVKESK. CDR3 nucleotide sequence: TGTGCCAGCAGCCGGTGGCTTTCCGATGGCTACACCTTC. Its translation is CASSRWLSDGYTF.

The V gene is TRBV3-1 (or the pseudogene TRBV3-2), the J gene TRBJ2-2; D not certain. Germline assignment: CDR1 LGHDT and CDR2 YNNKEL (reference sequence). The CDR3 totals 13 residues. The V end lost 1 base, the J end lost 9 bases, and 9 bases lay between the germline ends. The CDR3: CASSQVLSRELFF. The CDR3 region has the DNA TGTGCCAGCAGCCAAGTTCTGTCCCGGGAGCTGTTTTTT.

The chain employs TRBV7-9 and TRBJ2-3; D call uncertain. V lost 2 bases to trimming and J lost 0 bases, with 9 bases between them. CDR1 is SEHNR and CDR2 is FQNEAQ in the germline V gene (reference sequence). There are 15 residues in the CDR3. CDR3 residues: CASSLLSSSTDTQYF. DNA of the CDR3: TGTGCCAGCAGCTTATTGTCATCTAGCACAGATACGCAGTATTTT.

The chain joins TRBV30 to TRBJ2-7, with D perhaps given as TRBD1 or TRBD2 (5 bases each). The CDR3 is made up of 15 amino acids. CDR1 and CDR2 from the germline V gene are GTSNPN and SVGIG (reference sequence). The V end lost 3 bases, the J end lost 2 bases, and 17 bases lay between the germline ends. CDR3 DNA sequence: TGTGCCTGGAGGGACACCGGGACGCCGACCTACGAGCAGTACTTC. This encodes CAWRDTGTPTYEQYF.

The chain joins TRBV3-1 (or the pseudogene TRBV3-2) to TRBJ1-6; tentative D call: TRBD1 (5 bases). Germline V gives CDR1 LGHDT, CDR2 YNNKEL (reference sequence). V lost 0 bases and J lost 0, with 18 bases in between. CDR3 length: 20 amino acids. This CDR3 is CASSQDGDKIRGSYNSPLHF. Written as DNA, the CDR3 is TGTGCCAGCAGCCAAGATGGAGATAAGATTAGGGGCTCCTATAATTCACCCCTCCACTTT.

The CDR3 region is CASSQINTGELFF. The CDR3 nucleotides read TGTGCCAGCAGCCAAATTAACACCGGGGAGCTGTTTTTT. V gene TRBV14 combines with J gene TRBJ2-2; no reliable D call. The germline V gene has CDR1 SGHDN and CDR2 FVKESK. This CDR3 spans 13 amino acids. V was pared by 2 bases and J by 2 bases, with 3 bases between. The variable domain in full, completed from reference TRBV14 and TRBJ2-2, reads EAGVTQFPSHSVIEKGQTVTLRCDPISGHDNLYWYRRVMGKEIKFLLHFVKESKQDESGMPNNRFLAERTGGTYSTLKVQPAELEDSGVYFCASSQINTGELFFGEGSRLTVL.

This chain links TRBV30 with TRBJ1-4; weak D call: TRBD1 (5 bases). The CDR3 runs 14 residues. Trimming cost V 6 bases and J 1 base, with 12 bases left between them. Germline V CDR1 and CDR2: GTSNPN, SVGIG (reference sequence). The chain's CDR3 is CACLLRVTNEKLFF. The CDR3 DNA reads as TGTGCCTGTCTACTCAGGGTAACTAATGAAAAACTGTTTTTT.

The rearrangement uses TRBV19 and TRBJ2-5; TRBD1 or TRBD2 may be the D gene (6 bases each). Germline lookup yields CDR1 LNHDA and CDR2 SQIVND (reference sequence). Trimming left V 4 bases short and J 4 bases short, with 16 bases between. This CDR3 comprises 15 residues. Here the CDR3 reads CASSKPGAGTETQYF. For the CDR3, the DNA is TGTGCCAGTAGTAAACCGGGGGCCGGGACAGAGACCCAGTACTTC.

The chain links TRBV9 to TRBJ2-2; D remains unclear. Germline CDR1 reads SGDLS; CDR2 reads YYNGEE. With 0 bases removed from V and 7 bases from J, the gap between germline ends came to 7 bases. The CDR3 is made up of 13 amino acids. CDR3 in amino acids: CASSVGGIGELFF. CDR3 nucleotide sequence: TGTGCCAGCAGCGTAGGGGGAATCGGGGAGCTGTTTTTT. The full variable domain, completed using reference TRBV9 and TRBJ2-2, is DSGVTQTPKHLITATGQRVTLRCSPRSGDLSVYWYQQSLDQGLQFLIQYYNGEERAKGNILERFSAQQFPDLHSELNLSSLELGDSALYFCASSVGGIGELFFGEGSRLTVL.

The chain links TRBV10-1 to TRBJ2-7; TRBD2 aligns across 8 bases. Germline values: CDR1 WNHNN, CDR2 SYGVQD (reference sequence). With V trimmed by 5 bases and J by 5 bases, 14 bases remained unmatched. The CDR3 spans 16 residues. CDR3 in DNA: TGCGCCAGCAGTTCAAGGCCGGGCAGCGGGAGAAACGAGCAGTACTTC. Its protein is CASSSRPGSGRNEQYF.

This clone was counted a few times. V is TRBV28 and J is TRBJ2-5, with unresolved D. Trimming shortened V by 4 bases and J by 5 bases, and 11 bases separated the two germline ends. Germline CDR1 MDHEN, CDR2 SYDVKM. The length of the CDR3 is 13 residues. The DNA of the CDR3 is TGTGCCAGCAGTTCCCCAGCCTTGGAGACCCAGTACTTC. Translation: CASSSPALETQYF.

This chain connects TRBV5-5 to TRBJ2-7; D is possibly TRBD1 or TRBD2 (5 bases each). This CDR3 comprises 18 residues. Trimming removed 4 bases at V and 9 bases at J, with 32 bases between. Germline CDR1 reads SGHKS; CDR2 reads YYEKEE (reference sequence). The CDR3 is CASSLKATRDGDNLRQYF. The CDR3, as DNA: TGTGCCAGCAGCCTGAAAGCCACCCGGGACGGAGACAACTTGCGGCAGTACTTC.

This chain joins TRBV7-6 and TRBJ2-7, with 7 bases fitting TRBD1. Germline CDR1 reads SGHVS; CDR2 reads FNYEAQ. The J segment lost 3 bases and the V segment lost 5 bases, leaving 4 bases of the junction unmatched. The CDR3 extends over 13 amino acids. CDR3 protein: CASSPWTGYEQYF. In nucleotides, the CDR3 is TGTGCCAGCAGCCCTTGGACAGGCTACGAGCAGTACTTC.

J is TRBJ2-1 and V is TRBV29-1, with a tentative D call TRBD1 (6 bases). There are 10 residues in the CDR3. The germline V and J ends were trimmed by 6 bases and 9 bases, with 9 bases remaining between them. Germline loops: CDR1 SQVTM, CDR2 ANQGSEA. In nucleotides, the CDR3 is TGCAGCGTCCGGGACACTGAGCAGTTCTTC. Encoded protein: CSVRDTEQFF.

This clone was seen just once. The gene calls are TRBV9 and TRBJ2-3, with D perhaps TRBD2 (6 bases). With 3 bases removed from V and 6 bases from J, the gap between germline ends came to 17 bases. The CDR3 extends over 15 amino acids. Germline CDR1 is SGDLS and CDR2 is YYNGEE. CDR3 residues: CASSAIGLSADTQYF. The CDR3 DNA follows: TGTGCCAGCAGCGCCATCGGACTATCGGCGGATACGCAGTATTTT.

This chain links TRBV5-1 with TRBJ2-2, with 7 positions matching TRBD1. Germline trimming cut 4 bases from V and 0 bases from J; bases unmatched to any gene: 6. Germline values: CDR1 SGHRS, CDR2 YFSETQ. The CDR3 loop spans 16 amino acids. This CDR3 is CASSPPGTANTGELFF. The CDR3 DNA reads TGCGCCAGCAGCCCGCCCGGGACAGCGAACACCGGGGAGCTGTTTTTT.

This chain uses TRBV6-5 with TRBJ2-5; D is undetermined. V dropped 6 bases and J dropped 4 bases, with 12 bases sitting between them. Germline CDR1 MNHEY, CDR2 SVGAGI. CDR3 length equals 13 residues. CDR3: CASRPTVGETQYF. The CDR3 DNA reads TGTGCCAGCAGACCGACGGTGGGAGAGACCCAGTACTTC.

CDR3: CASSRSYNEQFF. In nucleotides, the CDR3 is TGTGCCAGCAGCCGATCTTACAATGAGCAGTTCTTC. The J gene is TRBJ2-1, the V gene TRBV3-1 (or the pseudogene TRBV3-2); D is ambiguous. V was cut by 4 bases and J by 4 bases, with 5 bases left in between. Germline loops: CDR1 LGHDT, CDR2 YNNKEL (reference sequence). The CDR3 length is 12 residues.

This chain connects TRBV5-4 to TRBJ2-5; 9 bases line up with TRBD2. Trimming removed 1 base from V and 5 bases from J; junction bases left unmatched: 6. The germline V gene encodes CDR1 SGHNT and CDR2 YYREEE (reference sequence). This CDR3 contains 15 residues. This CDR3 is CASSLRLAGEETQYF. CDR3 DNA: TGTGCCAGCAGCTTGCGCTTAGCGGGGGAGGAGACCCAGTACTTC.

V and J are TRBV19 and TRBJ2-1, with 11 bases lining up with TRBD2. The CDR3 covers 18 residues. V lost 1 base and J lost 3; bases outside the gene matches: 8. The V gene's germline CDR1 is LNHDA and CDR2 SQIVND (reference sequence). The CDR3 protein is CASSIARGGTSGYNEQFF. CDR3 coding DNA: TGTGCCAGTAGTATAGCCCGGGGGGGGACTAGCGGCTACAATGAGCAGTTCTTC.

The rearrangement joins TRBV3-1 (or the pseudogene TRBV3-2) to TRBJ1-4; D is uncertain. The CDR3 extends over 17 amino acids. Between the trimmed V and J ends, which lost 0 bases and 6 bases, there was a span of 17 bases. Germline-derived CDR1 and CDR2 are LGHDT and YNNKEL (reference sequence). This CDR3 reads CASSQDRRTGYHEKLFF. The CDR3 bases are TGTGCCAGCAGCCAAGATCGTCGAACGGGTTATCATGAAAAACTGTTTTTT.

The chain links TRBV11-2 to TRBJ2-7; 7 nucleotides align to TRBD2. CDR1 SGHAT and CDR2 FQNNGV come from the germline V gene. The V and J ends lost 3 bases and 3 bases, in that order; junction bases with no gene match: 2. The CDR3 has 13 amino acids. Written as DNA, the CDR3 is TGTGCCAGCAGCTTGGGGACTAACTACGAGCAGTACTTC. This sequence encodes CASSLGTNYEQYF.

This chain links TRBV19 with TRBJ1-4, with D possibly matching TRBD1 (6 bases). V gave up 6 bases and J gave up 8 bases, with 16 bases separating them. The CDR3 runs to 14 residues. Germline CDR1 and CDR2: LNHDA and SQIVND (reference sequence). The CDR3 coding sequence is TGTGCCAGTAGCGAATCGGGGGGGGCCGAAAAACTGTTTTTT. Protein: CASSESGGAEKLFF.